Detailed here is one T cell receptor beta chain. This clone's antigen is unknown. It has no much larger one-base neighbor in the sample; base qualities were not kept. This record comes from a study of response to subunit inactivated influenza vaccine (dated by TCRdb to 2016 to 2019). General notes on the study: The study used deep quantitative T cell receptor repertoire profiling to track responses to a trivalent subunit inactivated influenza vaccine. Study-wide findings and limitations: The authors proposed that each seasonal influenza vaccination may bring in only a limited number of new T cells.

The germline V gene (reference sequence) gives CDR1 as LNHDA and CDR2 as SQIVND. The CDR3 spans 15 residues, from the cysteine through the phenylalanine. The kept DNA is CDR3 alone, 45 bases in frame from the first base. The junction shows trimming of 6 bases on V and 1 base on J, plus 15 bases between the germline ends. The library relied on RT-PCR. This sample was sequenced with an Illumina HiSeq 2500. Clones were called with MiXCR by TCRdb after fastp trimmed the public reads at Q25, and only in-frame beta chains were retained. Under each unique CDR3 protein, matching rows form one entry showing the most common genes and DNA. For this sample the table gives about 310,000 distinct CDR3 sequences, of which about 20% were detected only once. The ten top clones hold 9% to 12% of the sample.

The sequence derives from a man in his fifties or sixties who received an inactivated influenza vaccine. Donor details come from another sample of the same person, matched by shared clones. Sample: PBMCs from blood, taken less than 22 months after vaccination. Recombination connected TRBV19 to TRBJ1-1; a tentative D match to TRBD1 spans 6 bases. The sequenced DNA: TGTGCCAGTAGCCCCCGACAGGAGAGGAACACTGAAGCTTTCTTT. This yields the protein CASSPRQERNTEAFF.